The 10 T cell receptor beta chains listed next were all sequenced from one sample in a study of T cell clones after liver transplantation. Produced via immunoSEQ multiplex PCR; TCRdb's table is partial and in-frame only. The sample carries 77,000 or so clones, roughly 80% recorded once. The source was CD4+ T cells from blood, collected 12 months after liver transplant. The receptors shown here come from a human patient who received a liver transplant. Some of the T cells may derive from the graft donor.

This clone was seen once. V gene TRBV25-1 combines with J gene TRBJ1-5; possibly TRBD1 for D (5 bases). CDR1 is MGHDK and CDR2 is SYGVNS in the germline V gene. The CDR3 loop spans 16 amino acids. Deletions cut 1 base from V and 1 base from J, with 11 bases between. The CDR3 loop is CASSESGGLSNQPQHF. CDR3 nucleotides: TGTGCCAGCAGTGAATCGGGGGGATTAAGCAATCAGCCCCAGCATTTT.

The genes are TRBV5-1 and TRBJ2-7, with D possibly matching TRBD2 (7 bases). V lost 4 bases and J lost 7, with 18 bases in between. Germline CDR1 SGHRS, CDR2 YFSETQ. The CDR3 has 14 residues. CDR3 protein: CASSNDRGAREQYF. The CDR3, as DNA: TGCGCCAGCAGCAACGATCGGGGGGCTAGAGAGCAGTACTTC.

Worth noting for this clone: One end of the junction fails to match germline, which may point to a read error. The chain links TRBV7-7 to TRBJ2-5; 9 nucleotides align to TRBD1. The length of the CDR3 is 14 residues. From germline, CDR1 is SSHAT and CDR2 FNYEAQ (reference sequence). The CDR3: CASSPDRGQETQYF. CDR3 nucleotides: TGTGCTAGCAGCCCGGACAGGGGACAAGAGACCCAGTACTTC.

The rearrangement joins TRBV6-5 to TRBJ1-1; perhaps TRBD1 as D (5 bases). There are 15 residues in the CDR3. V lost 2 bases, J lost 1 base, and 11 bases lay in between. CDR1 is MNHEY and CDR2 is SVGAGI in the germline V gene. This chain's CDR3 is CASSYQPGTNTEAFF. As DNA, the CDR3 is TGTGCCAGCAGTTACCAGCCAGGGACGAACACTGAAGCTTTCTTT.

This clone appeared a few times. The rearrangement uses TRBV23-1 and TRBJ2-4, with a possible D match to TRBD1 (5 bases). TRBV23-1 is known as an ORF, though its function is uncertain. The CDR3 spans 16 residues. The V end was cut by 11 bases, the J end by 1 base, with 21 bases between. The CDR3 spells CASRMGLGMAKNIQYF. The CDR3 DNA follows: TGCGCCTCGCGGATGGGGCTTGGGATGGCCAAAAACATTCAGTACTTC.

This sequence joins TRBV19 and TRBJ1-5, with D possibly TRBD1 on 5 matching bases. Between the trimmed V and J ends, which lost 3 bases and 7 bases, there was a span of 13 bases. There are 14 residues in the CDR3. In germline, CDR1 is LNHDA, CDR2 SQIVND (reference sequence). The CDR3 reads CASSIAGRSQPQHF. CDR3 nucleotide sequence: TGTGCCAGTAGTATTGCGGGGCGGTCGCAGCCCCAGCATTTT.

V is TRBV7-9 and J is TRBJ2-7; tentative D call: TRBD1 (6 bases). From germline, CDR1 is SEHNR and CDR2 FQNEAQ (reference sequence). The CDR3 runs to 14 residues. The V end lost 5 bases, the J end lost 2 bases, and 13 bases lay between the germline ends. For the CDR3, the DNA is TGTGCCAGCAGCCGACCGGACAGAACCTACGAGCAGTACTTC. Translation: CASSRPDRTYEQYF.

This clone was seen more than once but under ten times. The chain is built from TRBV7-9 and TRBJ2-3; unclear D gene. CDR3 length: 15 amino acids. The germline V and J ends were trimmed by 5 bases and 0 bases, with 12 bases remaining between them. Germline CDR1 is SEHNR and CDR2 is FQNEAQ (reference sequence). The CDR3 reads CASSPLFHSTDTQYF. DNA for the CDR3: TGTGCCAGCAGCCCACTCTTCCATAGCACAGATACGCAGTATTTT.

The chain is built from TRBV7-9 and TRBJ1-2; D is undetermined. Trimming took off 1 base at V and 10 bases at J, with 22 bases between the two ends. The germline V gene encodes CDR1 SEHNR and CDR2 FQNEAQ (reference sequence). This CDR3 comprises 16 residues. The CDR3 sequence is CASSLGAVPGTEIYTF. The CDR3 DNA follows: TGTGCCAGCAGCTTAGGAGCGGTCCCGGGCACGGAAATCTACACCTTC.

The chain is built from TRBV29-1 and TRBJ2-2; D might be TRBD2 (5 bases). From germline, CDR1 is SQVTM and CDR2 ANQGSEA. Deletions cut 4 bases from V and 5 bases from J, with 14 bases between. The CDR3 extends over 14 amino acids. CDR3 region: CSVARGPGTGELFF. The CDR3 DNA follows: TGCAGCGTTGCCCGCGGGCCCGGAACCGGGGAGCTGTTTTTT.